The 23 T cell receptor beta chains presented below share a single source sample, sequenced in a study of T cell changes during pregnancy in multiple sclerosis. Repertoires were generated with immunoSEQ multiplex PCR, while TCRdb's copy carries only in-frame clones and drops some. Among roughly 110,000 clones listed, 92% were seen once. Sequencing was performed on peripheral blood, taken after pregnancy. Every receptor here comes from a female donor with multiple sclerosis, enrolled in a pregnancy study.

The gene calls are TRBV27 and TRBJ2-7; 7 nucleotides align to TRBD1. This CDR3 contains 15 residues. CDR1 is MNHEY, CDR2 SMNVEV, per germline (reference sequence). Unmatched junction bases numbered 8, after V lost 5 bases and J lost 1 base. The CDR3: CASSTDRAPSYEQYF. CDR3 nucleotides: TGTGCCAGCAGTACCGACAGGGCTCCGTCCTACGAGCAGTACTTC.

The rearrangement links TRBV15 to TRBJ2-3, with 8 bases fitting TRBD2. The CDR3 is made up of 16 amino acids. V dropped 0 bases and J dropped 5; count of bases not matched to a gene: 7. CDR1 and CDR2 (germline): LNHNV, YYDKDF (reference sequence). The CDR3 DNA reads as TGTGCCACCAGCAGAGATTCCGGGCTAGCGGGAGATACGCAGTATTTT. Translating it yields CATSRDSGLAGDTQYF.

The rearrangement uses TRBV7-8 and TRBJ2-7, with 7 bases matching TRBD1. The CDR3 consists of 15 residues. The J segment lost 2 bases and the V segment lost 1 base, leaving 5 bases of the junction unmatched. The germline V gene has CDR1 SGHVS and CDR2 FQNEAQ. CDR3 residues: CASSLEGAAPYEQYF. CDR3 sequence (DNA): TGTGCCAGCAGCTTAGAGGGGGCGGCCCCCTACGAGCAGTACTTC.

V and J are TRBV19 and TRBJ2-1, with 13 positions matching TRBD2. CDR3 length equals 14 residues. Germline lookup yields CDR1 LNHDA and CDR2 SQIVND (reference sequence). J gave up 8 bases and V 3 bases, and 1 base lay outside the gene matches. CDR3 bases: TGTGCCAGTAGTATCGGACTAGCGGGAGATGAGCAGTTCTTC. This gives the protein CASSIGLAGDEQFF.

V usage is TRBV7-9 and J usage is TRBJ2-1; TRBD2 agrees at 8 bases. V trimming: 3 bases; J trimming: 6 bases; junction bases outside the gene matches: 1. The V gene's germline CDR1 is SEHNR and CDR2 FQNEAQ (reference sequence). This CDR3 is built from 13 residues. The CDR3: CASSFSGANEQFF. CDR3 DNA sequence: TGTGCCAGCAGCTTTAGCGGGGCCAATGAGCAGTTCTTC. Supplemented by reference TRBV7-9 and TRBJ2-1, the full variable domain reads DTGVSQNPRHKITKRGQNVTFRCDPISEHNRLYWYRQTLGQGPEFLTYFQNEAQLEKSRLLSDRFSAERPKGSFSTLEIQRTEQGDSAMYLCASSFSGANEQFFGPGTRLTVL.

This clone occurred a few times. The DNA for the CDR3 is TGTGCCAGCTCACGATACGGACAGATCGACATGAACACTGAAGCTTTCTTT. Translation gives CASSRYGQIDMNTEAFF. V and J are TRBV18 and TRBJ1-1, with D perhaps matching TRBD1 (6 bases). The V end lost 4 bases, the J end lost 0 bases, and 18 bases lay between the germline ends. CDR3 length: 17 amino acids. The V gene's germline CDR1 is KGHSH and CDR2 LQKENI.

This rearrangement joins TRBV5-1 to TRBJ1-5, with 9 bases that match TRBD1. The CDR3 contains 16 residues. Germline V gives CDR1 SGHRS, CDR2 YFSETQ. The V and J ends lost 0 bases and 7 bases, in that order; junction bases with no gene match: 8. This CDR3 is CASSLGDRDGGQPQHF. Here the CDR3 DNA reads TGCGCCAGCAGCTTGGGGGACAGGGACGGGGGACAGCCCCAGCATTTT.

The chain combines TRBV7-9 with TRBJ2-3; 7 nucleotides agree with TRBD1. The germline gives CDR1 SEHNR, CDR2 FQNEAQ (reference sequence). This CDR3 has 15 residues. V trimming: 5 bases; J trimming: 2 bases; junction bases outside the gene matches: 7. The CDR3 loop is CASSQTGQPTDTQYF. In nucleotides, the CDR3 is TGTGCCAGCAGCCAGACGGGACAGCCCACAGATACGCAGTATTTT.

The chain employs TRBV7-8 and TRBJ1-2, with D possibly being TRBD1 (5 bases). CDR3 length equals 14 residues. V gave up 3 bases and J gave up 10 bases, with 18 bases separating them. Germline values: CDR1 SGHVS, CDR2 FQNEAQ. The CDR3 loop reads CASSLVAGSDFYTF. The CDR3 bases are TGTGCCAGCAGCTTGGTCGCAGGGTCTGATTTCTACACCTTC.

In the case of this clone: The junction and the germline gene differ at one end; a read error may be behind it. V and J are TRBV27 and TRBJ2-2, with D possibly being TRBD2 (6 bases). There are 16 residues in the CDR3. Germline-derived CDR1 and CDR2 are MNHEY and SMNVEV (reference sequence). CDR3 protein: CASSFEQWGNTGGLFF. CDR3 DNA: TGTGCCAGCAGTTTTGAACAGTGGGGGAACACCGGGGGGCTGTTTTTT.

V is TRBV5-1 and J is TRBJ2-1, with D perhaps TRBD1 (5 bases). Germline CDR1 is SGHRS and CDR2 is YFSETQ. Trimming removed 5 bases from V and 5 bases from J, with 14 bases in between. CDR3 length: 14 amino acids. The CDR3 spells CASRPQGNHNEQFF. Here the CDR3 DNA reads TGCGCCAGCAGACCCCAGGGAAACCACAATGAGCAGTTCTTC.

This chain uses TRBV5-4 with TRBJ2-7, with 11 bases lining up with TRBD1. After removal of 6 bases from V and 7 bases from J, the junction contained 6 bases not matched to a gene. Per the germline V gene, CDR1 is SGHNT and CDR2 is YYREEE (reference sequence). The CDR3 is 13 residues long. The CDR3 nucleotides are TGTGCCAGCACCGGACAGGGGGCGGGGGAGCAGTACTTC. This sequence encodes CASTGQGAGEQYF. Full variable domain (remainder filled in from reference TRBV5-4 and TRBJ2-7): ETGVTQSPTHLIKTRGQQVTLRCSSQSGHNTVSWYQQALGQGPQFIFQYYREEENGRGNFPPRFSGLQFPNYSSELNVNALELDDSALYLCASTGQGAGEQYFGPGTRLTVT.

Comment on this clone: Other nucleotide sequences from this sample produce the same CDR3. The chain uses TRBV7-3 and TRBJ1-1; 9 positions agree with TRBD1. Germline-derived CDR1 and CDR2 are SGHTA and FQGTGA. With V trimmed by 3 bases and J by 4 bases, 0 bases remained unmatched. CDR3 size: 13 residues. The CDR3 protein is CASSLTGGTEAFF. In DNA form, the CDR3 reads TGTGCCAGCAGCTTGACAGGGGGCACTGAAGCTTTCTTT. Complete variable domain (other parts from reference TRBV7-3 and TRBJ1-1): GAGVSQTPSNKVTEKGKYVELRCDPISGHTALYWYRQSLGQGPEFLIYFQGTGAADDSGLPNDRFFAVRPEGSVSTLKIQRTERGDSAVYLCASSLTGGTEAFFGQGTRLTVV.

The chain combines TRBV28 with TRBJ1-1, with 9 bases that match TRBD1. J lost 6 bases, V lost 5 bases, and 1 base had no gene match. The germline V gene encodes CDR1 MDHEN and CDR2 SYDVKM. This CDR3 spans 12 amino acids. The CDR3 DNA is TGTGCCAGCAGTGGGACAGGGCCTGAAGCTTTCTTT. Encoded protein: CASSGTGPEAFF. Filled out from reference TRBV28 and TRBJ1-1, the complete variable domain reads DVKVTQSSRYLVKRTGEKVFLECVQDMDHENMFWYRQDPGLGLRLIYFSYDVKMKEKGDIPEGYSVSREKKERFSLILESASTNQTSMYLCASSGTGPEAFFGQGTRLTVV.

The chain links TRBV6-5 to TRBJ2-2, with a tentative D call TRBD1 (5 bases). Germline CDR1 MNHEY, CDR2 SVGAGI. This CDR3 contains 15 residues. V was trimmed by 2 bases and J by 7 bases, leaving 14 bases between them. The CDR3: CASSYRRGASGELFF. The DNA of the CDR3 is TGTGCCAGCAGTTACAGAAGGGGCGCAAGCGGGGAGCTGTTTTTT.

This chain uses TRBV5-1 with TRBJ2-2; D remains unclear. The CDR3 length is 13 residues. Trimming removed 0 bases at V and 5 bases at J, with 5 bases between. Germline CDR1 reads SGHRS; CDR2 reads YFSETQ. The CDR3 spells CASSLVRTGELFF. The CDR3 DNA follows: TGCGCCAGCAGCTTGGTGCGTACCGGGGAGCTGTTTTTT.

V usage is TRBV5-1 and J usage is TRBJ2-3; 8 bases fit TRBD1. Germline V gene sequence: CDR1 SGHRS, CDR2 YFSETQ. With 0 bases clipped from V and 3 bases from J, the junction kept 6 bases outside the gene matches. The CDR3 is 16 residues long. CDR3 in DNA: TGCGCCAGCAGCTTGGCACGGGACAGGCTTACAGATACGCAGTATTTT. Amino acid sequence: CASSLARDRLTDTQYF.

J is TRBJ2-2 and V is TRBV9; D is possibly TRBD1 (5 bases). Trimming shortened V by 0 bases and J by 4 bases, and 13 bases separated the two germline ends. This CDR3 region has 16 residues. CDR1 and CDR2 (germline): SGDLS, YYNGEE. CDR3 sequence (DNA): TGTGCCAGCAGCGTAGGGGGCGGCGGTGGCACCGGGGAGCTGTTTTTT. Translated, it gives CASSVGGGGGTGELFF.

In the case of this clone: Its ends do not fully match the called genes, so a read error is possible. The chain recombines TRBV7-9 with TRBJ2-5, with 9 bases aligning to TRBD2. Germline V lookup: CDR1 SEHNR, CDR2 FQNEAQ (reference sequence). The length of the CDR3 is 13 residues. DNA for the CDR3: TGTGCCAGCAGCATAGCGGGAGTGGAGACCCAGTACTTC. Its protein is CASSIAGVETQYF.

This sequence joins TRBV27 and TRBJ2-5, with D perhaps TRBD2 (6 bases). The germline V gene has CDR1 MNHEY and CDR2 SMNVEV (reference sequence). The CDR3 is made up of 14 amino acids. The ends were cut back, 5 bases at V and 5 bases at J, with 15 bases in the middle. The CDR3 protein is CASSLGSLEETQYF. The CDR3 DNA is TGTGCCAGCAGTCTCGGGAGTCTCGAGGAGACCCAGTACTTC.

DNA of the CDR3: TGTGCCTGCACCTCCCGGACTAGCGGGGCTAACACCGGGGAGCTGTTTTTT. Translating gives CACTSRTSGANTGELFF. The rearrangement joins TRBV30 to TRBJ2-2, with 12 positions matching TRBD2. J was trimmed by 2 bases and V by 6 bases; bases with no gene match: 10. The CDR3 is made up of 17 amino acids. Germline V gene data show CDR1 as GTSNPN and CDR2 as SVGIG (reference sequence).

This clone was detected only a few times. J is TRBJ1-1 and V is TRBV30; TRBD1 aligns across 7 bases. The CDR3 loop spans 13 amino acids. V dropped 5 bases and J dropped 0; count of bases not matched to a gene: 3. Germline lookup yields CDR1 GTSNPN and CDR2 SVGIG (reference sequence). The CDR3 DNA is TGTGCCTGGGAGACAGGGATGAACACTGAAGCTTTCTTT. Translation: CAWETGMNTEAFF.

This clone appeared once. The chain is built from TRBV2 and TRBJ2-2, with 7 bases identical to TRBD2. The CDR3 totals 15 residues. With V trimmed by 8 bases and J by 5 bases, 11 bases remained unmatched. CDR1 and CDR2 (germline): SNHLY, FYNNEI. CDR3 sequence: CASRRASGFTGELFF. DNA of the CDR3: TGTGCCAGCCGGAGGGCTAGCGGTTTTACCGGGGAGCTGTTTTTT.